This is a list of T cell receptor beta chains from one sample in a study of technical replicates of blood from several donors. Measured with immunoSEQ multiplex PCR; TCRdb has only the in-frame clones, and not every one. This repertoire shows about 75,000 clones, nearly 98% found once; its top ten account for almost 0.3%. Sequencing was done on a sample of T cells isolated from PBMCs. Every receptor here comes from a human donor in good health. Each CDR3 is given with its conserved first and last residue. A D gene is named only where the DNA matches it firmly. Clone size is not always given. Where it is, it says once, few, many or a class for expanded clones.

D gene,clone size,V gene,J gene,CDR3 protein,CDR3 DNA
-,-,TRBV30,TRBJ1-2,CAWSLPTSQVFHYGYTF,TGTGCCTGGAGTCTACCTACCAGCCAGGTTTTCCACTATGGCTACACCTTC
-,-,TRBV11-2,TRBJ1-1,CASRLYQSAEAFF,TGTGCCAGCAGACTCTACCAGAGCGCTGAAGCTTTCTTT
-,-,TRBV7-2,TRBJ1-5,CASSLILNQPQHF,TGTGCCAGCAGCTTGATACTCAATCAGCCCCAGCATTTT
-,-,TRBV5-6,TRBJ2-1,CASSLYPGGNEQFF,TGTGCCAGCAGCTTGTACCCAGGGGGGAATGAGCAGTTCTTC
TRBD1,-,TRBV6-1,TRBJ1-4,CASSAQGNEKLFF,TGTGCCAGCAGTGCACAGGGGAATGAAAAACTGTTTTTT
-,-,TRBV7-3,TRBJ2-1,CASSLTPTDYNEQFF,TGTGCCAGCAGCTTAACGCCGACTGACTACAATGAGCAGTTCTTC
TRBD1,-,TRBV14,TRBJ1-2,CASSQVGTGGNYGYTF,TGTGCCAGCAGCCAAGTAGGCACAGGGGGGAACTATGGCTACACCTTC
TRBD2,once,TRBV9,TRBJ2-7,CASSVGREGHEQYF,TGTGCCAGCAGCGTAGGCCGGGAGGGCCACGAGCAGTACTTC
TRBD1,-,TRBV5-1,TRBJ1-5,CASSPGTGVNQPQHF,TGCGCCAGCAGCCCGGGGACAGGGGTCAATCAGCCCCAGCATTTT
TRBD1,-,TRBV19,TRBJ1-1,CASSIVPGTGGTEAFF,TGTGCCAGTAGTATAGTTCCCGGGACAGGGGGCACTGAAGCTTTCTTT
TRBD2,once,TRBV5-1,TRBJ2-1,CASSFRGRADNEQFF,TGCGCCAGCAGCTTCCGAGGGAGGGCCGACAATGAGCAGTTCTTC
TRBD1,-,TRBV6-1,TRBJ2-7,CASRTGDISYEQYF,TGTGCCAGCAGGACAGGGGATATTAGTTACGAGCAGTACTTC